The rows below give T cell receptor beta chains drawn from one sample of a study of spatial heterogeneity in lung cancer. TCRdb processed the 5' RACE reads anew with MiXCR; each CDR3 protein has one entry. The table lists some 97,000 distinct CDR3 sequences, 3.5% to 5% of them singletons. Sequencing was performed on lung tumor tissue, taken at surgery. The receptors shown here come from a male donor with early-stage non-small cell lung cancer. Each CDR3 is given with its conserved first and last residue. The order of the fields is V gene, D gene, J gene, clone size, CDR3 length, CDR3 DNA, CDR3 protein. The D gene is left open where the match is weak. Only some rows state a clone size, as once, few, many or a class for expanded clones.

TRBV20-1	NA	TRBJ2-2	NA	11	TGCAGTGCTAGAGCCTTCGGGGAGCTGTTTTTT	CSARAFGELFF
TRBV5-1	NA	TRBJ2-2	many	15	TGCGCCAGCAGCTTGCAGGGGATGAACACCGGGGAGCTGTTTTTT	CASSLQGMNTGELFF
TRBV30	NA	TRBJ1-2	NA	13	TGTGCCTGGAGTGTCTCTCTACAGGAAGGCTACACCTTC	CAWSVSLQEGYTF
TRBV12-3/TRBV12-4	NA	TRBJ2-1	many	14	TGTGCCAGCAGAACCTATCCCTCCTACAATGAGCAGTTCTTC	CASRTYPSYNEQFF
TRBV10-3	NA	TRBJ1-2	many	14	TGTGCCATCAGTTTGGGTCAAGGGTACGCGAACTACACCTTC	CAISLGQGYANYTF
TRBV18	TRBD2	TRBJ2-1	NA	15	TGTGCCAGCCCGAAGGCGGGAGATTCCTACAATGAGCAGTTCTTC	CASPKAGDSYNEQFF
TRBV30	TRBD1	TRBJ2-1	few	15	TGTGCCTGGGAAAGCCGGGACAGGGGACCAGGGAGACAGTTCTTC	CAWESRDRGPGRQFF
TRBV30	NA	TRBJ1-3	many	15	TGTGCCTGGAGTGTACGGGCAGAACCTGGAAACACCATATATTTT	CAWSVRAEPGNTIYF
TRBV10-3	NA	TRBJ2-1	many	15	TGTGCCATCAGTGAGTCAGGGGAATTATACAATGAGCAGTTCTTC	CAISESGELYNEQFF
TRBV2	TRBD1	TRBJ2-7	NA	14	TGTGCCAGCAGACGGGGACAGGAGATATACGAGCAGTACTTC	CASRRGQEIYEQYF
TRBV12-3/TRBV12-4	NA	TRBJ1-2	many	13	TGTGCCAGCAGTTCTACCTTAGCGTATGGCTACACCTTC	CASSSTLAYGYTF
TRBV3-1	TRBD2	TRBJ2-3	many	16	TGTGCCAGCAGCCAATCCAGCGGGACGGGTACAGATACGCAGTATTTT	CASSQSSGTGTDTQYF
TRBV7-9	NA	TRBJ1-5	NA	13	TGTGCCAGCAGCCGCCTGTGGAATCAGCCCCAGCATTTT	CASSRLWNQPQHF
TRBV2	NA	TRBJ1-5	many	15	TGTGCCAGCAGTGATACGGTGAGGGCATTGCAGCCCCAGCATTTT	CASSDTVRALQPQHF
TRBV19	NA	TRBJ1-5	many	14	TGTGCCAGTAGTATTCAGGGCAGGGATCAGCCCCAGCATTTT	CASSIQGRDQPQHF
TRBV2	NA	TRBJ2-1	many	15	TGTGCCAGCAGTATGCGGACAATCTCCTACAATGAGCAGTTCTTC	CASSMRTISYNEQFF
TRBV28	NA	TRBJ2-7	many	15	TGTGCCAGCAGGATTAGCGGAGCTCGCACATACGAGCAGTACTTC	CASRISGARTYEQYF
TRBV2	NA	TRBJ1-2	many	13	TGTGCCAGCATCCCGGACAGCCTCTATGGCTACACCTTC	CASIPDSLYGYTF
TRBV11-2	NA	TRBJ2-5	many	15	TGTGCCAGCAGCCAAGGGGCACTAGGAGGACAGACCCAGTACTTC	CASSQGALGGQTQYF
TRBV5-6	NA	TRBJ2-3	many	14	TGTGCCAGCAGCTTGGGATCGGGTTCGGATACGCAGTATTTT	CASSLGSGSDTQYF
TRBV3-1	TRBD2	TRBJ2-5	many	15	TGTGCCAGCAGCCACTACATAGCGGGAGAAGAGACCCAGTACTTC	CASSHYIAGEETQYF
TRBV6-6	TRBD2	TRBJ2-1	many	18	TGTGCCAGCAGTTACTCGAGCGCGGGACTAGCGGGGAACGGTGAGCAGTTCTTC	CASSYSSAGLAGNGEQFF
TRBV12-3/TRBV12-4	NA	TRBJ2-7	few	13	TGTGCCAGCAACAGGTATACCGGGGGCGAGCAGTACTTC	CASNRYTGGEQYF
TRBV28	NA	TRBJ2-2	many	17	TGTGCCAGCAGCCAGGGTGAGGGCGCAGGAAACACCGGGGAGCTGTTTTTT	CASSQGEGAGNTGELFF
TRBV7-9	NA	TRBJ1-4	few	14	TGTGCCAGCAGCTGGGGGGATTATAATGAAAAACTGTTTTTT	CASSWGDYNEKLFF
TRBV3-1	NA	TRBJ2-1	few	15	TGTGCCAGCAGCCAAGCCCCGGGGGCGCCCGTGGAGCAGTTCTTC	CASSQAPGAPVEQFF
TRBV4-2	NA	TRBJ2-3	many	13	TGTGCCAGCAGCCGGGACAACACAGATACGCAGTATTTT	CASSRDNTDTQYF
TRBV4-1	TRBD2	TRBJ2-7	many	19	TGCGCCAGCAGCCTCGGAACCGGGACTAGCGGGAGTTTATCCTACGAGCAGTACTTC	CASSLGTGTSGSLSYEQYF
TRBV10-1	NA	TRBJ2-2	few	13	TGCGCCAGCGGCGACTCGAACACCGGGGAGCTGTTTTTT	CASGDSNTGELFF
TRBV7-9	NA	TRBJ2-4	many	12	TGTGCCAGCAGCTTAGACCTCAACATTCAGTACTTC	CASSLDLNIQYF
TRBV7-8	NA	TRBJ1-1	many	13	TGTGCCAGCAGCTTAGATGGCGACACTGAAGCTTTCTTT	CASSLDGDTEAFF
TRBV7-8	TRBD1	TRBJ1-2	many	16	TGTGCCAGCAGCATCGACAGGGTTGGGCACAACTATGGCTACACCTTC	CASSIDRVGHNYGYTF
TRBV20-1	TRBD2	TRBJ2-7	many	13	TGCAGTGCCACTAGCGGGAGGACGAACGAGCAGTACTTC	CSATSGRTNEQYF
TRBV21-1	NA	TRBJ2-3	many	15	TGTGCCAGCGCAGGGGGTGGTCCTAGCACAGATACGCAGTATTTT	CASAGGGPSTDTQYF
TRBV28	TRBD2	TRBJ2-7	NA	16	TGTGCCAGCAGTTCCACCTCACTAGCGGGAACCTACGAGCAGTACTTC	CASSSTSLAGTYEQYF
TRBV4-1	NA	TRBJ2-7	few	14	TGCGCCAGCAGCCAAGGTTACAGGGAGGGCGAGCAGTACTTC	CASSQGYREGEQYF
TRBV5-1	TRBD2	TRBJ2-3	many	17	TGCGCCAGCAGCACGTCGGGACTAGCGGTTATCACAGATACGCAGTATTTT	CASSTSGLAVITDTQYF
TRBV29-1	TRBD2	TRBJ2-3	NA	14	TGCAGCGTTGGCCTAGCGGGAGGGCTGGATACGCAGTATTTT	CSVGLAGGLDTQYF
TRBV28	NA	TRBJ2-5	many	14	TGTGCCAGCAGTTTCGGTGGCAGGGGCCCGACCCAGTACTTC	CASSFGGRGPTQYF
TRBV7-9	TRBD2	TRBJ2-3	many	15	TGTGCCAGCAGCCCTCATAGCGGGGGCGCAGATACGCAGTATTTT	CASSPHSGGADTQYF
TRBV10-3	NA	TRBJ1-5	many	15	TGTGCCATCAGTGAGTCTTCCAGTACCAATCAGCCCCAGCATTTT	CAISESSSTNQPQHF
TRBV6-5	NA	TRBJ1-1	many	14	TGTGCCAGCAGCCCCAGTACTTGGGTTCGGGAGGCTTTCTTT	CASSPSTWVREAFF
TRBV4-1	NA	TRBJ1-3	NA	15	TGCGCCAGCAGCCAAGGAAGACAAGCTGGAAACACCATATATTTT	CASSQGRQAGNTIYF
TRBV19	NA	TRBJ2-1	NA	14	TGTGCCAGTAGTAAAGGGAAGAGGATCAATGAGCAGTTCTTC	CASSKGKRINEQFF
TRBV21-1	NA	TRBJ2-5	many	16	TGTGCCAGCCATCCCGATGTAGCGGAGATAGAAGAGACCCAGTACTTC	CASHPDVAEIEETQYF
TRBV5-5	NA	TRBJ1-1	many	13	TGTGCCAGCAGCTTGGGGCAGTACACTGAAGCTTTCTTT	CASSLGQYTEAFF
TRBV3-1	NA	TRBJ2-3	few	12	TGTGCCAGCAGCCGTACGGGACTCCCGCAGTATTTT	CASSRTGLPQYF
TRBV7-9	TRBD1	TRBJ1-4	many	15	TGTGCCAGCAGTGAACCGGACAGGGGTCCTGAAAAACTGTTTTTT	CASSEPDRGPEKLFF
TRBV4-2	NA	TRBJ2-2	many	13	TGTGCCAGCAGCCAAGAGGTCCGGTGGGAGCTGTTTTTT	CASSQEVRWELFF
TRBV4-1	NA	TRBJ2-3	many	14	TGCGCCAGCAGCCAGGACCCCAGCACAGATACGCAGTATTTT	CASSQDPSTDTQYF
TRBV6-5	NA	TRBJ1-6	many	13	TGTGCCAGCAGTTATTCCCGGGGAAAGCCCCTCCACTTT	CASSYSRGKPLHF